These 8 T cell receptor beta chains were all obtained from the same sample, sequenced in a study of beta chain features in type 1 diabetes. Which antigens these TCRs recognize remains unknown. Reverse transcribing all isolated RNA meant expressed TCRB transcripts were sequenced. Libraries were prepared by immunoSEQ multiplex PCR; TCRdb keeps only in-frame clonotypes and omits some of them. The table records around 280,000 clones, approximately 15% of them present only once. Findings of the study overall: Shortening of TCRB CDR3s, moderate but significant, appeared in all four CD4+ subsets of Type 1 diabetes patients.

What was sequenced was naive CD4+ T cells from blood. The receptors were sampled from a man aged 18 to 30 with type 1 diabetes.

This clone appeared a few times. The chain combines TRBV30 with TRBJ2-3, with D maybe TRBD2 (6 bases). CDR3 length: 14 amino acids. V was shortened by 5 bases and J by 1 base, with 13 bases between the two germline ends. CDR1 and CDR2 from the germline V gene are GTSNPN and SVGIG (reference sequence). The CDR3 nucleotides are TGTGCCTGGTCAAATGGCGGGGGCACAGATACGCAGTATTTT. Translated: CAWSNGGGTDTQYF.

This clone appeared a few times. The V call is TRBV5-1, the J call TRBJ2-1; 7 nucleotides align to TRBD2. Trimming at V came to 6 bases and at J to 7 bases, leaving 13 bases not matched to a gene. The germline V gene has CDR1 SGHRS and CDR2 YFSETQ. This CDR3 has 15 amino acids. CDR3 region: CASKVGSGPPNEQFF. In DNA form, the CDR3 reads TGCGCCAGCAAGGTGGGTAGCGGGCCTCCGAATGAGCAGTTCTTC.

The table lists this clone with a few counts. The chain joins TRBV9 to TRBJ2-4, with TRBD2 matching over 14 bases. This CDR3 has 17 residues. Germline V CDR1 and CDR2: SGDLS, YYNGEE. V lost 4 bases, J lost 3 bases, and 6 bases stayed unmatched. The CDR3 region is CASSISGTSGGKNIQYF. CDR3 DNA sequence: TGTGCCAGCAGCATCTCCGGGACTAGCGGGGGCAAAAACATTCAGTACTTC.

This clone has only a few counts. V gene TRBV7-2 combines with J gene TRBJ2-5, with TRBD1 identical over 9 bases. The V segment lost 5 bases and the J segment 4 bases; nucleotides outside the gene matches: 5. The CDR3 has 14 amino acids. Per the germline V gene, CDR1 is SGHTA and CDR2 is FQGNSA. The CDR3 DNA sequence: TGTGCCAGCAGCACCCGGACAGGGGCAGAGACCCAGTACTTC. As protein: CASSTRTGAETQYF.

V usage is TRBV18 and J usage is TRBJ2-2, with 8 bases lining up with TRBD2. J lost 4 bases, V lost 0 bases, and 7 bases had no gene match. CDR3 size: 17 residues. Germline-derived CDR1 and CDR2 are KGHSH and LQKENI. CDR3 nucleotide sequence: TGTGCCAGCTCACCACCCGAACTAGCGGTACTCACCGGGGAGCTGTTTTTT. Amino acids: CASSPPELAVLTGELFF. Variable domain in full (rest from reference TRBV18 and TRBJ2-2): NAGVMQNPRHLVRRRGQEARLRCSPMKGHSHVYWYRQLPEEGLKFMVYLQKENIIDESGMPKERFSAEFPKEGPSILRIQQVVRGDSAAYFCASSPPELAVLTGELFFGEGSRLTVL.

This clone was counted a few times. The rearrangement uses TRBV28 and TRBJ1-5; D not certain. Trimming took off 3 bases at V and 0 bases at J, with 9 bases between the two ends. The CDR3 covers 15 residues. The V gene's germline CDR1 is MDHEN and CDR2 SYDVKM. The CDR3 protein is CASSFYRYSNQPQHF. In DNA form, the CDR3 reads TGTGCCAGCAGTTTTTATCGGTATAGCAATCAGCCCCAGCATTTT.

This chain links TRBV29-1 with TRBJ1-1, with D uncertain. The CDR3 spans 11 residues. The germline V gene has CDR1 SQVTM and CDR2 ANQGSEA. V was trimmed by 6 bases and J by 6 bases, leaving 11 bases between them. The CDR3 protein is CSVSGKAEAFF. CDR3 in DNA: TGCAGCGTCTCGGGGAAGGCTGAAGCTTTCTTT.

This clone has only a few counts. The chain carries TRBV5-6 and TRBJ1-5, with a possible D match to TRBD1 (6 bases). The V gene lost 3 bases and the J gene lost 1 base, with 11 bases spanning the gap. The germline V gene has CDR1 SGHDT and CDR2 YYEEEE. CDR3 length equals 15 residues. The CDR3 DNA follows: TGTGCCAGCAGCTATGGACAGTTAAGCAATCAGCCCCAGCATTTT. It yields the protein CASSYGQLSNQPQHF.